The rows below give T cell receptor beta chains drawn from one sample of a study of siplizumab effects on memory and regulatory T cells. Profiled with immunoSEQ multiplex PCR; TCRdb holds only in-frame clones, not every one. The sample shows roughly 100,000 clones, 95% to 97% of them seen only once. Sequencing was done on a sample of naive CD4+ T cells sorted from blood. The origin of the receptors is a human donor in good health. The CDR3 runs from the conserved cysteine through the conserved F or W. A D gene is named only where the DNA matches it firmly. Size tells how often a clone was seen (once, few, many) or the class of an expanded clone, and some rows leave it out.

j_gene	d_gene	abundance	v_gene	CDR3nt	CDR3aa
TRBJ1-5	-	-	TRBV7-2	TGTGCCAGCAGCTTAGGCGGACAGAGCAATCAGCCCCAGCATTTT	CASSLGGQSNQPQHF
TRBJ1-3	-	-	TRBV18	TGTGCCAGCTCACGGGACGGTGGAAACACCATATATTTT	CASSRDGGNTIYF
TRBJ1-1	-	-	TRBV4-2	TGTGCCAGCAGCCATCGGGGGAAGGGGGGCCTTCAGAACACTGAAGCTTTCTTT	CASSHRGKGGLQNTEAFF
TRBJ1-1	-	-	TRBV6-5	TGTGCCAGCAGTTACTCGATCTCGGTCATGAACACTGAAGCTTTCTTT	CASSYSISVMNTEAFF
TRBJ2-1	TRBD2	-	TRBV4-3	TGCGCCAGCAGCCAGGGACTAGCGGGGGGGCAAAGGAAGAATGAGCAGTTCTTC	CASSQGLAGGQRKNEQFF
TRBJ1-2	-	-	TRBV28	TGTGCCAGCAGGCCGACAGGTCTGGATGGCTACACCTTC	CASRPTGLDGYTF
TRBJ1-2	-	-	TRBV27	TGTGCCAGCAGTTTACTTCTCTCCGGGGGGCAGGGTGGCTACACCTTC	CASSLLLSGGQGGYTF
TRBJ1-5	-	-	TRBV6-5	TGTGCCAGCAGTTACGGTCGGTATAGCAATCAGCCCCAGCATTTT	CASSYGRYSNQPQHF
TRBJ2-1	TRBD2	-	TRBV7-7	TGTGCCAGCAGCCCCTCCGGGGGAGTAGCGGGGCCCTCCTACAATGAGCAGTTCTTC	CASSPSGGVAGPSYNEQFF
TRBJ2-7	-	-	TRBV7-6	TGTGCCAGCAGCTTAGAAATAGGGGGTCATTACGAGCAGTACTTC	CASSLEIGGHYEQYF
TRBJ1-1	TRBD1	-	TRBV18	TGTGCCAGCTCGTGGCAGGGGGACACTGAAGCTTTCTTT	CASSWQGDTEAFF
TRBJ1-6	TRBD1	once	TRBV6-1	TGTGCCAGCAGTGCTGTTACAGGGGCTGGAAATTCACCCCTCCACTTT	CASSAVTGAGNSPLHF
TRBJ2-7	-	-	TRBV6-6	TGTGCCAGCAGTTCGTGGCAGACCTACGAGCAGTACTTC	CASSSWQTYEQYF
TRBJ1-2	-	-	TRBV6-4	TGTGCCAGCAGTGACTCGGTGGGTGGCTACACCTTC	CASSDSVGGYTF
TRBJ1-1	TRBD1	few	TRBV10-1	TGCGCCAGCAGTGTAACGGGGACAGGGGGCCTGAACACTGAAGCTTTCTTT	CASSVTGTGGLNTEAFF
TRBJ2-5	TRBD2	-	TRBV6-1	TGTGCCAGCAGTGAAGGAGGGACTAAAGAGACCCAGTACTTC	CASSEGGTKETQYF
TRBJ2-6	-	-	TRBV7-2	TGTGCCAGCAGCGCCCGGTTGAGTTTGTTCTCTGGGGCCAACGTCCTGACTTTC	CASSARLSLFSGANVLTF
TRBJ2-7	TRBD2	-	TRBV7-3	TGTGCCAGCAGCTTTGGGAGGGCCAACGAGCAGTACTTC	CASSFGRANEQYF
TRBJ2-2	TRBD2	once	TRBV7-9	TGTGCCAGCAGCGTACCGCCGGGGGGGCCTAGAACCGGGGAGCTGTTTTTT	CASSVPPGGPRTGELFF
TRBJ1-1	-	-	TRBV6-5	TGTGCCAGCAGTTACGGGGAGGGGAACGCTGAAGCTTTCTTT	CASSYGEGNAEAFF
TRBJ2-7	TRBD1	-	TRBV5-6	TGTGCCAGCAGCCCTACAGCGGGACAGGGTCTATTCTACGAGCAGTACTTC	CASSPTAGQGLFYEQYF
TRBJ1-1	TRBD1	-	TRBV6-1	TGTGCCAGCAGTGGTGAGACAGGGGGCACAGCTTTCTTT	CASSGETGGTAFF
TRBJ1-6	-	-	TRBV27	TGTGCCAGCAGTTTCGGCAGGAGGGCACCCCTCCACTTT	CASSFGRRAPLHF
TRBJ2-3	-	-	TRBV4-3	TGCGCCAGCAGCCAGGACCTCGGGGAGTGGGATACGCAGTATTTT	CASSQDLGEWDTQYF
TRBJ1-5	-	once	TRBV19	TGTGCCACCTCCCGGGGCGGAGGGAGCAATCAGCCCCAGCATTTT	CATSRGGGSNQPQHF
TRBJ1-3	TRBD1	-	TRBV30	TGTGCCTGGATCGTATCGGGACAGGGGAGATCTGGAAACACCATATATTTT	CAWIVSGQGRSGNTIYF
TRBJ1-5	-	-	TRBV12-5	TGTGCTAGTGGTTTGGGCAGCAATCAGCCCCAGCATTTT	CASGLGSNQPQHF
TRBJ2-2	TRBD1	once	TRBV4-3	TGCGCCAGCAGCCTCGGGACAGGGAACACCGGGGAGCTGTTTTTT	CASSLGTGNTGELFF
TRBJ1-3	-	-	TRBV4-2	TGTGCCAGCAGCCAAGTTACCCCAGGTACCTCTGGAAACACCATATATTTT	CASSQVTPGTSGNTIYF
TRBJ2-7	-	few	TRBV5-1	TGCGCCAGCAGCGGCTCCTACGAGCAGTACTTC	CASSGSYEQYF
TRBJ2-1	TRBD2	-	TRBV5-1	TGCGCCAGCAGCCAAATGGGACTAGCCGACAATGAGCAGTTCTTC	CASSQMGLADNEQFF
TRBJ1-6	-	-	TRBV5-4	TGTGCCAGCAGCTTGACCAATTCACCCCTCCACTTT	CASSLTNSPLHF
TRBJ2-2	-	-	TRBV20-1	TGCAGTGCCAGATCTTCGGGGGAGCTGTTTTTT	CSARSSGELFF
TRBJ2-5	-	-	TRBV2	TGTGCCAGTATGCGGACTACCTTCCAAGAGACCCAGTACTTC	CASMRTTFQETQYF
TRBJ2-7	TRBD1	-	TRBV19	TGTGCCAGTAGTATAGAGACAGGGGGCGAGCAGTACTTC	CASSIETGGEQYF
TRBJ2-7	TRBD1	-	TRBV20-1	TGCAGTGCTGGGACAGGTTACGAGCAGTACTTC	CSAGTGYEQYF
TRBJ1-2	-	-	TRBV6-6	TGTGCCAGCAGTTACTCGGGGCTGGGTTACACCTTC	CASSYSGLGYTF
TRBJ1-1	-	once	TRBV6-5	TGTGCCAGCACCGCCCCAGGCATGAACACTGAAGCTTTCTTT	CASTAPGMNTEAFF
TRBJ2-7	TRBD1	-	TRBV19	TGTGCCTCAACTAGCAGGGACAGGCGCCCCTACGAGCAGTACTTC	CASTSRDRRPYEQYF
TRBJ2-5	TRBD1	-	TRBV4-3	TGCGCCAGCAGCCATTTCGGACAGGGGACCAAGGAGACCCAGTACTTC	CASSHFGQGTKETQYF
TRBJ2-4	TRBD2	once	TRBV7-2	TGTGCCAGCAGCTTATTGGGACTAGGTTTTGACAAAAACATTCAGTACTTC	CASSLLGLGFDKNIQYF